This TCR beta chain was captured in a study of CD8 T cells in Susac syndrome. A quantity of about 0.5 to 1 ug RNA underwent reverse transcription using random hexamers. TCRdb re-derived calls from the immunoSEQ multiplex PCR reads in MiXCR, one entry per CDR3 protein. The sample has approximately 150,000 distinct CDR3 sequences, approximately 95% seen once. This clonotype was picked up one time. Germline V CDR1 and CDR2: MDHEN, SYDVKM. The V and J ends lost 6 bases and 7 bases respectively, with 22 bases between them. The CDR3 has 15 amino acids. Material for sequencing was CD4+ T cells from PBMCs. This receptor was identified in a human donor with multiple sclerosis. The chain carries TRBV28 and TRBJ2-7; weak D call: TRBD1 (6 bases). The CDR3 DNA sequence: TGTGCCAGCAGCCCCGGGGACACCAGCATCAGGGAGCAGTACTTC. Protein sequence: CASSPGDTSIREQYF.